These T cell receptor beta chains were read from a single sample in a study of shared clonotypes between healthy human individuals. The assay was immunoSEQ multiplex PCR, and TCRdb's table has in-frame clones only and misses some. The sample yields about 1 million clones, about 75% seen once. Sequencing used memory CD4+ T cells sorted from blood. All receptors derive from a young man in good health. The CDR3 runs from the conserved cysteine through the conserved F or W. A D gene is named only where the DNA matches it firmly. Some rows have no size entry. The others give once, few or many, or a class for an expanded clone.

d_gene: .
v_gene: TRBV30
j_gene: TRBJ1-1
abundance: .
len: 12
CDR3nt: TGTGCCTGGACCAGGGAGAACACTGAAGCTTTCTTT
CDR3aa: CAWTRENTEAFF

d_gene: .
v_gene: TRBV5-1
j_gene: TRBJ2-2
abundance: once
len: 17
CDR3nt: TGCGCCAGCAGCTCGACCACCCTGACGGCAGGGCACGGGGAGCTGTTTTTT
CDR3aa: CASSSTTLTAGHGELFF

d_gene: .
v_gene: TRBV18
j_gene: TRBJ2-2
abundance: .
len: 13
CDR3nt: TGTGCCAGCTCACAACAGGGAACCGGGGAGCTGTTTTTT
CDR3aa: CASSQQGTGELFF

d_gene: .
v_gene: TRBV6-5
j_gene: TRBJ2-1
abundance: .
len: 15
CDR3nt: TGTGCCAGCAGTTATTCCGGGAGCTCCTACAATGAGCAGTTCTTC
CDR3aa: CASSYSGSSYNEQFF

d_gene: .
v_gene: TRBV13
j_gene: TRBJ2-7
abundance: .
len: 14
CDR3nt: TGTGCCAGCAGCTTACGGGGGCCGGGCTACGAGCAGTACTTC
CDR3aa: CASSLRGPGYEQYF

d_gene: .
v_gene: TRBV4-3
j_gene: TRBJ2-1
abundance: .
len: 15
CDR3nt: TGCGCCAGCAGCCAAGAACGGGCAGGTTACAATGAGCAGTTCTTC
CDR3aa: CASSQERAGYNEQFF

d_gene: .
v_gene: TRBV14
j_gene: TRBJ2-5
abundance: .
len: 15
CDR3nt: TGTGCCAGCAGCCACGGGAACAGGCGTTTTGAGACCCAGTACTTC
CDR3aa: CASSHGNRRFETQYF

d_gene: .
v_gene: TRBV30
j_gene: TRBJ2-1
abundance: once
len: 14
CDR3nt: TGTGCCTGGGGAGGACTTCCGCACTACAATGAGCAGTTCTTC
CDR3aa: CAWGGLPHYNEQFF

d_gene: .
v_gene: TRBV5-1
j_gene: TRBJ1-1
abundance: .
len: 14
CDR3nt: TGCGCCAGCAGCTCGGACAGCCTGAACACTGAAGCTTTCTTT
CDR3aa: CASSSDSLNTEAFF

d_gene: .
v_gene: TRBV5-6
j_gene: TRBJ1-5
abundance: .
len: 17
CDR3nt: TGTGCCAGCAGCTTATGGGCAACTGACGGGTACGGTCAGCCCCAGCATTTT
CDR3aa: CASSLWATDGYGQPQHF

d_gene: .
v_gene: TRBV18
j_gene: TRBJ2-7
abundance: few
len: 13
CDR3nt: TGTGCCAGCTCACCGAAAAGGGACTACGAGCAGTACTTC
CDR3aa: CASSPKRDYEQYF

d_gene: .
v_gene: TRBV6-1
j_gene: TRBJ2-1
abundance: .
len: 13
CDR3nt: TGTGCCAGCAGAGACCCTCAGTCGAATGAGCAGTTCTTC
CDR3aa: CASRDPQSNEQFF

d_gene: TRBD1
v_gene: TRBV12-5
j_gene: TRBJ2-7
abundance: .
len: 14
CDR3nt: TGTGCTAGTGGTTTGGTATCAGGGGGCAACGAGCAGTACTTC
CDR3aa: CASGLVSGGNEQYF

d_gene: .
v_gene: TRBV18
j_gene: TRBJ1-3
abundance: once
len: 16
CDR3nt: TGTGCCAGCTCACCACGAGAGGGCTACTCTGGAAACACCATATATTTT
CDR3aa: CASSPREGYSGNTIYF